A selection of T cell receptor beta chains follows, all from one sample in a study of breast tumors, draining lymph nodes, adjacent tissues. TCRdb itself ran the multiplex PCR reads through MiXCR, one entry per CDR3 protein. The sample yields more than 10,000 distinct CDR3 sequences, about 48% seen once. Sequencing was performed on breast tumor tissue. These receptors were obtained from a female donor with breast cancer. Some clones in this sample may be carry-over from other donors' samples. Each CDR3 is given with its conserved first and last residue. A D gene is named only where the DNA matches it firmly. Where a row states a size, it is once, few, many or the class of an expanded clone; other rows omit it.

j_call: TRBJ2-1
d_call: .
clone_size: few
v_call: TRBV7-2
cdr3_aa: CASSPRSTGGVGGRAWFF
cdr3_nt: TGTGCCAGCAGCCCTAGAAGCACAGGGGGCGTTGGCGGGAGGGCCTGGTTCTTC

j_call: TRBJ2-2
d_call: .
clone_size: many
v_call: TRBV7-9
cdr3_aa: CASSPRPQNTGELFF
cdr3_nt: TGTGCCAGCAGCCCCCGGCCCCAGAACACCGGGGAGCTGTTTTTT

j_call: TRBJ2-7
d_call: TRBD1
clone_size: .
v_call: TRBV7-9
cdr3_aa: CASSPDRVNEQYF
cdr3_nt: TGTGCCAGCAGCCCGGACAGGGTAAACGAGCAGTACTTC

j_call: TRBJ1-3
d_call: .
clone_size: many
v_call: TRBV4-2
cdr3_aa: CASSQDRGGGNTIYF
cdr3_nt: TGTGCCAGCAGCCAAGACCGGGGGGGGGGAAACACCATATATTTT

j_call: TRBJ1-1
d_call: TRBD1
clone_size: many
v_call: TRBV27
cdr3_aa: CASRDRGKAFF
cdr3_nt: TGTGCCAGCAGAGACAGGGGGAAAGCTTTCTTT

j_call: TRBJ2-3
d_call: .
clone_size: .
v_call: TRBV11-3
cdr3_aa: CASSLDLKFVCVRSTDTQYF
cdr3_nt: TGTGCCAGCAGCTTAGATCTTAAGTTCGTATGTGTAAGATCCACAGATACGCAGTATTTT

j_call: TRBJ2-1
d_call: .
clone_size: .
v_call: TRBV20-1
cdr3_aa: CSASRRNEQFF
cdr3_nt: TGCAGTGCTAGCCGGCGCAATGAGCAGTTCTTC

j_call: TRBJ2-1
d_call: TRBD2
clone_size: .
v_call: TRBV7-2
cdr3_aa: CASSLSREGGPFF
cdr3_nt: TGTGCCAGCAGCCTATCTAGGGAGGGCGGTCCGTTCTTC

j_call: TRBJ2-1
d_call: TRBD2
clone_size: .
v_call: TRBV6-5
cdr3_aa: CASSHSSGGAYNEQFF
cdr3_nt: TGTGCCAGCAGTCACTCGAGCGGGGGTGCTTACAATGAGCAGTTCTTC

j_call: TRBJ1-1
d_call: TRBD1
clone_size: many
v_call: TRBV6-1
cdr3_aa: CAVSKGQGFVYTEAFF
cdr3_nt: TGTGCCGTCAGTAAGGGACAGGGGTTCGTGTACACTGAAGCTTTCTTT

j_call: TRBJ1-4
d_call: .
clone_size: .
v_call: TRBV5-1
cdr3_aa: CASSFTGNREKLFF
cdr3_nt: TGCGCCAGCAGCTTCACAGGGAACCGGGAAAAACTGTTTTTT

j_call: TRBJ1-2
d_call: TRBD1
clone_size: large
v_call: TRBV7-6
cdr3_aa: CASSVKTGSPSGYTF
cdr3_nt: TGTGCCAGCAGCGTTAAGACAGGGTCGCCGTCTGGCTACACCTTC

j_call: TRBJ2-7
d_call: .
clone_size: few
v_call: TRBV7-2
cdr3_aa: CASSPQFSKHYEQYF
cdr3_nt: TGTGCCAGCAGCCCACAGTTCTCAAAACACTACGAGCAGTACTTC

j_call: TRBJ2-1
d_call: TRBD2
clone_size: .
v_call: TRBV18
cdr3_aa: CASSPGGGPYNEQFF
cdr3_nt: TGTGCCAGCTCACCAGGCGGGGGACCCTACAATGAGCAGTTCTTC

j_call: TRBJ1-1
d_call: .
clone_size: once
v_call: TRBV20-1
cdr3_aa: CSAKKMNTEAFF
cdr3_nt: TGCAGTGCTAAAAAGATGAACACTGAAGCTTTCTTT

j_call: TRBJ2-7
d_call: .
clone_size: few
v_call: TRBV6-1
cdr3_aa: CASSVIRDGSYEQYF
cdr3_nt: TGTGCCAGCAGTGTTATCCGGGACGGAAGCTACGAGCAGTACTTC

j_call: TRBJ2-2
d_call: .
clone_size: .
v_call: TRBV5-8
cdr3_aa: CASSVLDSNTGELFF
cdr3_nt: TGTGCCAGCAGCGTACTGGACTCTAACACCGGGGAGCTGTTTTTT

j_call: TRBJ2-7
d_call: .
clone_size: .
v_call: TRBV9
cdr3_aa: CASSVSGTPYEQYF
cdr3_nt: TGTGCCAGCAGCGTATCAGGGACTCCCTACGAGCAGTACTTC

j_call: TRBJ2-5
d_call: .
clone_size: medium-sized
v_call: TRBV19
cdr3_aa: CASSRHWGGGLETQYF
cdr3_nt: TGTGCCAGTAGTCGCCACTGGGGTGGTGGCCTGGAGACCCAGTACTTC